This T cell receptor (beta chain) was captured in a study of T cells in Graves' hyperthyroidism and ophthalmopathy. Study summary: Peripheral blood draws took place at initial diagnosis, ahead of any treatment.

The CDR3 has 14 amino acids. Trimming left V 6 bases short and J 3 bases short, with 18 bases between. CDR1 and CDR2 from the germline V gene are DFQATT and SNEGSKA (reference sequence). Amplified regions were TCR beta CDR3 sequences from RNA transcripts. TCR CDR3 underwent first-round RT-PCR with the HTBI primer set. TCRdb analysed the multiplex PCR reads with MiXCR anew, one entry per CDR3 protein. The sample consists of nearly 750,000 distinct CDR3 sequences, just over 35% of them appearing once. This clonotype appeared many times. The clonotype comes from a middle-aged woman with Graves' hyperthyroidism. The sequenced material came from blood. V is TRBV20-1 and J is TRBJ2-7, with a possible D match to TRBD1 (6 bases). CDR3 DNA: TGCAGTGCAACTGCCGGGACACTTGGCTACGAGCAGTACTTC. Translated: CSATAGTLGYEQYF.